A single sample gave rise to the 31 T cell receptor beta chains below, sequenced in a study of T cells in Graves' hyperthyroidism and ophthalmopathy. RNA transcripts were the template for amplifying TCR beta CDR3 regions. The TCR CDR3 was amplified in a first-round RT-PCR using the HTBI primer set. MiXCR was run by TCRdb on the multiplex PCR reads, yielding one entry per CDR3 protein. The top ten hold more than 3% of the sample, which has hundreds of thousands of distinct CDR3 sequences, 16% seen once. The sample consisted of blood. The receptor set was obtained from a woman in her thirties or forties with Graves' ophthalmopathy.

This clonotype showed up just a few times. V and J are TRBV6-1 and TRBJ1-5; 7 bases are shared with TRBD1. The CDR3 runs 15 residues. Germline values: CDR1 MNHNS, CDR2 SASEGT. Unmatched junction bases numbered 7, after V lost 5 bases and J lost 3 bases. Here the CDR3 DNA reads TGTGCCAGCAGTAGTGGGGGGACAGACAATCAGCCCCAGCATTTT. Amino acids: CASSSGGTDNQPQHF.

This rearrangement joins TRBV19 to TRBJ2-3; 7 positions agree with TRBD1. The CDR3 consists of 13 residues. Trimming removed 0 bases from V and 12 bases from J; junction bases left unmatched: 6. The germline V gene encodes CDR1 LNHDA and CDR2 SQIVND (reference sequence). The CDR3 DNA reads TGTGCCAGTAGTATAGATCTAGGACAGGAACAGTATTTT. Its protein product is CASSIDLGQEQYF. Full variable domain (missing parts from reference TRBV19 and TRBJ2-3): DGGITQSPKYLFRKEGQNVTLSCEQNLNHDAMYWYRQDPGQGLRLIYYSQIVNDFQKGDIAEGYSVSREKKESFPLTVTSAQKNPTAFYLCASSIDLGQEQYFGPGTRLTVL.

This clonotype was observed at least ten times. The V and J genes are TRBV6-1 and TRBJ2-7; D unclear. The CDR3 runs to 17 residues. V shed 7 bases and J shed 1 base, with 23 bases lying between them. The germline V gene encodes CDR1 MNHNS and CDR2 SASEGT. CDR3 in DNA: TGTGCCAGCAAGTACAGAGGAAACTCCTACGAGTCCTACGAGCAGTACTTC. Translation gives CASKYRGNSYESYEQYF.

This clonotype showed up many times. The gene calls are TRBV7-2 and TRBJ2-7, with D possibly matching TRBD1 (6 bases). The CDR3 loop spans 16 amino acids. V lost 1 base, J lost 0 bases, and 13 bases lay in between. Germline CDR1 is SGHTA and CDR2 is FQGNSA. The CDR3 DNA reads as TGTGCCAGCAGCTTAGTAGCAGGGGCTTCCTCCTACGAGCAGTACTTC. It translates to CASSLVAGASSYEQYF.

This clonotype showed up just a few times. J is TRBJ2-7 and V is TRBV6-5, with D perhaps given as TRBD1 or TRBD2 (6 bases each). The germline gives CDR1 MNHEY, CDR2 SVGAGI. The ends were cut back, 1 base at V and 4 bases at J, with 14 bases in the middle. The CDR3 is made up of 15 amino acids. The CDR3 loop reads CASSYFAGHQYEQYF. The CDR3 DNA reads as TGTGCCAGCAGTTACTTCGCGGGACACCAATACGAGCAGTACTTC.

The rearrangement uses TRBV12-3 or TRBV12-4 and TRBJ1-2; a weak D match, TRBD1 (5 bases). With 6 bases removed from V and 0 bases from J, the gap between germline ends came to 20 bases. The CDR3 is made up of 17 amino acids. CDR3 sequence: CASSPNLGDGANYGYTF. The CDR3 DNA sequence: TGTGCCAGCAGCCCTAATCTTGGGGACGGAGCTAACTATGGCTACACCTTC.

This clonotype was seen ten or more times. CDR3 protein: CASSLGTPGRSYNEQFF. The CDR3, as DNA: TGTGCCAGCAGCTTAGGGACCCCGGGACGTAGCTACAATGAGCAGTTCTTC. This chain connects TRBV7-9 to TRBJ2-1; D may match TRBD1 or TRBD2 (5 bases each). Trimming removed 1 base from V and 3 bases from J, with 16 bases in between. CDR3 length equals 17 residues. Germline assignment: CDR1 SEHNR and CDR2 FQNEAQ (reference sequence). Combining the CDR3 with reference TRBV7-9 and TRBJ2-1 gives the whole variable domain DTGVSQNPRHKITKRGQNVTFRCDPISEHNRLYWYRQTLGQGPEFLTYFQNEAQLEKSRLLSDRFSAERPKGSFSTLEIQRTEQGDSAMYLCASSLGTPGRSYNEQFFGPGTRLTVL.

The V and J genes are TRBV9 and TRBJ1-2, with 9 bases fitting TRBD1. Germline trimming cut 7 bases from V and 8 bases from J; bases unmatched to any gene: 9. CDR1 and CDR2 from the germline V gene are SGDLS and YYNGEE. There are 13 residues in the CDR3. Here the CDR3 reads CASSHGTGTGYTF. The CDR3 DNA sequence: TGTGCCAGCTCCCATGGGACAGGGACGGGCTACACCTTC. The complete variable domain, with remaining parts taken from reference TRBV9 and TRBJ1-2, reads DSGVTQTPKHLITATGQRVTLRCSPRSGDLSVYWYQQSLDQGLQFLIQYYNGEERAKGNILERFSAQQFPDLHSELNLSSLELGDSALYFCASSHGTGTGYTFGSGTRLTVV.

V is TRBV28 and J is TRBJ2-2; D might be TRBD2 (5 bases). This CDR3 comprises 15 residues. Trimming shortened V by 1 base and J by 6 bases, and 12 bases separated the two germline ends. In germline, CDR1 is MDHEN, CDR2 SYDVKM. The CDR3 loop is CASSLLSGDPGELFF. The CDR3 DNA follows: TGTGCCAGCAGTTTATTGAGCGGAGACCCCGGGGAGCTGTTTTTT.

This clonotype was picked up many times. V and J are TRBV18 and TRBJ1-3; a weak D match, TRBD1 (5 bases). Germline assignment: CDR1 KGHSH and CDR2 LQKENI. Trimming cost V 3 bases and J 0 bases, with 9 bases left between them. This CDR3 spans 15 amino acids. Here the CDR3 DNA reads TGTGCCAGCTCACCGGGGGTGGACTCTGGAAACACCATATATTTT. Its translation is CASSPGVDSGNTIYF. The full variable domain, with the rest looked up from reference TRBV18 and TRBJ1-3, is NAGVMQNPRHLVRRRGQEARLRCSPMKGHSHVYWYRQLPEEGLKFMVYLQKENIIDESGMPKERFSAEFPKEGPSILRIQQVVRGDSAAYFCASSPGVDSGNTIYFGEGSWLTVV.

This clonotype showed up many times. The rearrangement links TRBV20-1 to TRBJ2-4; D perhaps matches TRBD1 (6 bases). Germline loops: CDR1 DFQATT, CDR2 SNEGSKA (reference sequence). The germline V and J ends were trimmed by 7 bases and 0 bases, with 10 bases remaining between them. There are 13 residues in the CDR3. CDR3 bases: TGCAGTGTTACAGGGCTAGCCAAAAACATTCAGTACTTC. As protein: CSVTGLAKNIQYF.

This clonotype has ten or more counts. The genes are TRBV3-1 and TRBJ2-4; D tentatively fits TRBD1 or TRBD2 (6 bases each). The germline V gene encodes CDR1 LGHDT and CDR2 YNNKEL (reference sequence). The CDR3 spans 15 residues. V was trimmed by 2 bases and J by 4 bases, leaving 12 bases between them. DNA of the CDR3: TGTGCCAGCAGCCAAAGAGGAGGGGGTAAAAACATTCAGTACTTC. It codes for CASSQRGGGKNIQYF. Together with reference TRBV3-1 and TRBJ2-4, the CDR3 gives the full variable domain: DTAVSQTPKYLVTQMGNDKSIKCEQNLGHDTMYWYKQDSKKFLKIMFSYNNKELIINETVPNRFSPKSPDKAHLNLHINSLELGDSAVYFCASSQRGGGKNIQYFGAGTRLSVL.

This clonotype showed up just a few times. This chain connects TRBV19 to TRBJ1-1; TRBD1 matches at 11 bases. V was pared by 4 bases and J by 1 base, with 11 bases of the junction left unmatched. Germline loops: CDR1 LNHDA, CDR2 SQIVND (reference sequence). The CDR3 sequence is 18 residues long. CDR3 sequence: CASSTAGTGGRGNTEAFF. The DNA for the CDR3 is TGTGCCAGTAGTACCGCGGGGACAGGGGGAAGGGGGAACACTGAAGCTTTCTTT.

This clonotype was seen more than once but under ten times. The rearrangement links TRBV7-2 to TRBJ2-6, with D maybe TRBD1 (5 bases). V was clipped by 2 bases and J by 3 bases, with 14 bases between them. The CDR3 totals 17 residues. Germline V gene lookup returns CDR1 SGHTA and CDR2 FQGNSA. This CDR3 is CASSLRAGILGANVLTF. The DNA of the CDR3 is TGTGCCAGCAGCTTAAGGGCAGGGATCCTTGGGGCCAACGTCCTGACTTTC.

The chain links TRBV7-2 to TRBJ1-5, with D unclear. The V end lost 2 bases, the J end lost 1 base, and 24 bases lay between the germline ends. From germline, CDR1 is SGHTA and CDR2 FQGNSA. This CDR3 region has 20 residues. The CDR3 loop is CASSLSPGIYILQSNQPQHF. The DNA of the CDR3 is TGTGCCAGCAGCTTAAGCCCGGGGATCTATATCCTTCAAAGCAATCAGCCCCAGCATTTT.

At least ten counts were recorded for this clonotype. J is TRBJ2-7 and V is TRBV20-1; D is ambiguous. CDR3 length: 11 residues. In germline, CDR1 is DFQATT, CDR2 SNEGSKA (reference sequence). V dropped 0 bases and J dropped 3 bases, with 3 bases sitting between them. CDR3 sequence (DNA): TGCAGTGCTAGAGACAGCTACGAGCAGTACTTC. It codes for CSARDSYEQYF.

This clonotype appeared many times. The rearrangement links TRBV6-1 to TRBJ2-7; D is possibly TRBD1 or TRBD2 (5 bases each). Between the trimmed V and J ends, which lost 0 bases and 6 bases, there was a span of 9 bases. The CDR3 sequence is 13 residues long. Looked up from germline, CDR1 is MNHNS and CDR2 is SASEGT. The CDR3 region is CASSEARGTEQYF. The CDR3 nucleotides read TGTGCCAGCAGTGAAGCCCGAGGGACCGAGCAGTACTTC.

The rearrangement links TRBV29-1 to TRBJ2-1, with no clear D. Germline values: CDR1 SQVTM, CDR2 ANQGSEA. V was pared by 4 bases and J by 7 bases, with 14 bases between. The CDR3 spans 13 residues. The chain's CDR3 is CSVAVPFSNEQFF. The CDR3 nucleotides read TGCAGCGTTGCCGTTCCTTTCTCAAATGAGCAGTTCTTC.

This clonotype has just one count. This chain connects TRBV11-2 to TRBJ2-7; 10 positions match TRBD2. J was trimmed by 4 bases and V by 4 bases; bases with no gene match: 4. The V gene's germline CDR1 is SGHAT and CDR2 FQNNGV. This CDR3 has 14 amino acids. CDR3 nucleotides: TGTGCCAGCAGCTCTAGCGGGAGTAAGTACGAGCAGTACTTC. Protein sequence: CASSSSGSKYEQYF.

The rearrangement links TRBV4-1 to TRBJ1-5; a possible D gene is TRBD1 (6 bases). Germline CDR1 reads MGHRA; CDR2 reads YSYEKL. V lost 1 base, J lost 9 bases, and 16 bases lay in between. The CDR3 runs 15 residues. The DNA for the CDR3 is TGCGCCAGCAGCCAAGTTGGGGGGGCCGTAGGGCCCCAGCATTTT. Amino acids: CASSQVGGAVGPQHF.

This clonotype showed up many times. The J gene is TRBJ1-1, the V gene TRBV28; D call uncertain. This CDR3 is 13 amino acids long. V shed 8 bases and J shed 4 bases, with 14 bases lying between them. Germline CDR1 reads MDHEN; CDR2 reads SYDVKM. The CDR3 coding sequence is TGTGCCAGCCAGACCCTGCCCAGCACTGAAGCTTTCTTT. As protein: CASQTLPSTEAFF.

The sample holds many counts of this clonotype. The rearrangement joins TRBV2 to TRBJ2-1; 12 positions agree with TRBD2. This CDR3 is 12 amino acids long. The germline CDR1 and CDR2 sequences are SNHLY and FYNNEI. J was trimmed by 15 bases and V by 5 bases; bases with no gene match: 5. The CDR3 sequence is CASSRTSGKGFF. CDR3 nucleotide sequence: TGTGCCAGCAGTAGGACTAGCGGGAAGGGGTTCTTC.

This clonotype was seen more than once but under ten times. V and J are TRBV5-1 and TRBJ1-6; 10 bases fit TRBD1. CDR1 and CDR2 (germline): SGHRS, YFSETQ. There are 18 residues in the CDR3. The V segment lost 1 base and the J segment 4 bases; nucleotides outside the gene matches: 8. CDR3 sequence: CASSLYATGGFYNSPLHF. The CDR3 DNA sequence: TGCGCCAGCAGCTTGTATGCGACAGGGGGCTTTTATAATTCACCCCTCCACTTT.

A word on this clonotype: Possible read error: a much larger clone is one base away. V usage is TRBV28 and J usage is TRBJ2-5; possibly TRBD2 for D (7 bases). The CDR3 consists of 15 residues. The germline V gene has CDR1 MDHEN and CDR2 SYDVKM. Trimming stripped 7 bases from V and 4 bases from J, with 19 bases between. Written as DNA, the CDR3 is TGTGCCAGCACCCCGGTCGGGGGGCAAGGAGAGACCCAGTACTTC. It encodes CASTPVGGQGETQYF.

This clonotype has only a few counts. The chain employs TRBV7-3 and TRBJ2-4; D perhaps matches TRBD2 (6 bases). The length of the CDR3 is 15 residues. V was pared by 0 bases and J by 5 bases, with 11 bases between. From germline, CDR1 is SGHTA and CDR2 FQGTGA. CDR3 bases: TGTGCCAGCAGCTTAACGCGGGGACCGCAAAACATTCAGTACTTC. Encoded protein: CASSLTRGPQNIQYF.

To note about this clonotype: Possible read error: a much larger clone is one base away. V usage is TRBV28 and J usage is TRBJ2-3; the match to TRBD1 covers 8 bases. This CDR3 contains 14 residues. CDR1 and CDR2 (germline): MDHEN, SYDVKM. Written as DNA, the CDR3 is TGTGCCAGCACCTCGGGACAGGACACAGATGCGCAGTATTTT. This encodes CASTSGQDTDAQYF. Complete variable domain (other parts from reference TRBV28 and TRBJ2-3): DVKVTQSSRYLVKRTGEKVFLECVQDMDHENMFWYRQDPGLGLRLIYFSYDVKMKEKGDIPEGYSVSREKKERFSLILESASTNQTSMYLCASTSGQDTDAQYFGPGTRLTVL.

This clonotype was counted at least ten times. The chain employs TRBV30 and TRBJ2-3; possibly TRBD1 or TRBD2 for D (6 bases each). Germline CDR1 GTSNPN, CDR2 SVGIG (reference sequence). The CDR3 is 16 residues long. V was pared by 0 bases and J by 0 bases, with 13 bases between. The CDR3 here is CAWSVLGGGSTDTQYF. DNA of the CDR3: TGTGCCTGGAGTGTACTTGGAGGGGGAAGCACAGATACGCAGTATTTT. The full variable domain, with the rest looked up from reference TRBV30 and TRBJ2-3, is SQTIHQWPATLVQPVGSPLSLECTVEGTSNPNLYWYRQAAGRGLQLLFYSVGIGQISSEVPQNLSASRPQDRQFILSSKKLLLSDSGFYLCAWSVLGGGSTDTQYFGPGTRLTVL.

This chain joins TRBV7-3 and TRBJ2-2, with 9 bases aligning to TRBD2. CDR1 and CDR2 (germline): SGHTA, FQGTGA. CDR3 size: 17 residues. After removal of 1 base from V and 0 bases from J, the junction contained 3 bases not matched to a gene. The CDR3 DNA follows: TGTGCCAGCAGCTTAAATCTAGCGGGGTCGAACACCGGGGAGCTGTTTTTT. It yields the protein CASSLNLAGSNTGELFF.

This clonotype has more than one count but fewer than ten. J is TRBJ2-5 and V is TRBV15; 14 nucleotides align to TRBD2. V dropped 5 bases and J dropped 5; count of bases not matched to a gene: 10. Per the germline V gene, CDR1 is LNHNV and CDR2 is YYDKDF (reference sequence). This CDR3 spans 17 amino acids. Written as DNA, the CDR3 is TGTGCCACCAGCCCAAGACTAGCGGGAGGGCCGCGGGAGACCCAGTACTTC. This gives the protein CATSPRLAGGPRETQYF.

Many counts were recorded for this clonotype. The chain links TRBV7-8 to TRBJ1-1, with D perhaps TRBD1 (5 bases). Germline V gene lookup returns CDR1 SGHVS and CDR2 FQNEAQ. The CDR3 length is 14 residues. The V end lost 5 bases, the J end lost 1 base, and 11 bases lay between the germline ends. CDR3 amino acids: CASSGTLGNTEAFF. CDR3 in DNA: TGTGCCAGCAGCGGGACGTTGGGGAACACTGAAGCTTTCTTT.

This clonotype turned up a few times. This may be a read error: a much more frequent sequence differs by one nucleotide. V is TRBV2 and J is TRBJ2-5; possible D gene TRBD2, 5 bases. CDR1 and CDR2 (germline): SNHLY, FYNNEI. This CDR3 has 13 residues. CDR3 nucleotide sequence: TGTACCAGCTCATCAGGAGCGGACGGGACCCAGTACTTC. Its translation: CTSSSGADGTQYF.